This TCR beta chain originates from a study of T cell repertoires in cytomegalovirus infection. About the research overall: CMV infection together with matching HLA type was indicated by public TCR beta signatures.

V lost 4 bases and J 3 bases, leaving 20 bases between the germline ends. This CDR3 contains 16 residues. Germline CDR1 is SGHRS and CDR2 is YFSETQ. This clonotype appeared many times. A single record per CDR3 protein comes from TCRdb applying MiXCR to the reads. The profile shows fewer than 550,000 distinct CDR3 sequences, about 11% of them singletons. Source material: PBMCs. The chain combines TRBV5-1 with TRBJ2-7; D might be TRBD2 (6 bases). The TCR originated in a human donor in good health (CMV status not recorded). Some clones in this sample may be carry-over from other donors' samples. CDR3 in amino acids: CASSVVPGDLYYEQYF. Written as DNA, the CDR3 is TGCGCCAGCAGCGTTGTCCCGGGGGACCTCTACTACGAGCAGTACTTC.